The 8 T cell receptor beta chains below were found in one sample sequenced in a study of blood T cell repertoires in COVID-19. The data were produced by immunoSEQ multiplex PCR, yet TCRdb's version contains in-frame clones alone and is incomplete. The table shows about 140,000 clones, with 60% to 85% occurring only once. The source material was peripheral blood. These receptor sequences come from a man between 50 and 59 years old with acute or convalescent COVID-19.

V gene TRBV30 combines with J gene TRBJ1-1; D unresolved. Germline V lookup: CDR1 GTSNPN, CDR2 SVGIG (reference sequence). This CDR3 comprises 12 residues. V was trimmed by 4 bases and J by 6 bases, leaving 12 bases between them. This CDR3 reads CAWTDKGAEAFF. The CDR3 DNA sequence: TGTGCCTGGACCGACAAGGGAGCTGAAGCTTTCTTT.

The chain uses TRBV6-5 and TRBJ2-7; possible D gene TRBD2, 5 bases. The CDR3 length is 14 residues. Germline CDR1 and CDR2: MNHEY and SVGAGI. V was cut by 0 bases and J by 3 bases, with 9 bases left in between. Written as DNA, the CDR3 is TGTGCCAGCAGTTACTCCGGGATTCTCTACGAGCAGTACGTC. This encodes CASSYSGILYEQYV.

The rearrangement uses TRBV7-3 and TRBJ2-1, with D maybe TRBD2 (5 bases). This CDR3 is built from 13 residues. Germline V gene lookup returns CDR1 SGHTA and CDR2 FQGTGA. V was cut by 3 bases and J by 8 bases, with 11 bases left in between. In nucleotides, the CDR3 is TGTGCCAGCAGCTTTGAGGGATCGGATGAGCAGTTCTTC. It encodes CASSFEGSDEQFF.

In its sample, this clone was seen a few times. This chain connects TRBV10-3 to TRBJ1-6; D gene unclear. Germline values: CDR1 ENHRY, CDR2 SYGVKD. This CDR3 contains 14 residues. V was trimmed by 2 bases and J by 5 bases, leaving 7 bases between them. The CDR3 loop reads CAISEGSNNSPLHF. The CDR3 coding sequence is TGTGCCATCAGTGAGGGCAGTAATAATTCACCCCTCCACTTT.

The V gene is TRBV12-3 or TRBV12-4, the J gene TRBJ2-5; D remains unclear. V dropped 8 bases and J dropped 2 bases, with 9 bases sitting between them. This CDR3 spans 12 amino acids. CDR3 nucleotide sequence: TGTGCCAGCGGGCCCACACAAGAGACCCAGTACTTC. It encodes CASGPTQETQYF.

The rearrangement uses TRBV5-1 and TRBJ2-3, with 8 positions matching TRBD2. Trimming cost V 3 bases and J 5 bases; bases outside gene matches: 11. Germline values: CDR1 SGHRS, CDR2 YFSETQ. The CDR3 covers 16 residues. CDR3 sequence reads: CASSSGRAGAEDTQYF. The CDR3 DNA sequence: TGCGCCAGCAGCTCCGGGAGGGCGGGGGCGGAAGATACGCAGTATTTT. The whole variable domain, remainder taken from reference TRBV5-1 and TRBJ2-3, is KAGVTQTPRYLIKTRGQQVTLSCSPISGHRSVSWYQQTPGQGLQFLFEYFSETQRNKGNFPGRFSGRQFSNSRSEMNVSTLELGDSALYLCASSSGRAGAEDTQYFGPGTRLTVL.

The V and J genes are TRBV24-1 and TRBJ1-2, with D possibly TRBD1 on 6 matching bases. Trimming removed 4 bases at V and 6 bases at J, with 11 bases between. This CDR3 comprises 13 residues. Looked up from germline, CDR1 is KGHDR and CDR2 is SFDVKD. The CDR3 protein is CATSDPDRNGYTF. For the CDR3, the DNA is TGTGCCACCAGTGACCCCGACAGGAATGGCTACACCTTC.

The chain recombines TRBV11-2 with TRBJ2-5; 7 bases match TRBD2. V lost 2 bases and J lost 5; bases outside the gene matches: 17. This CDR3 comprises 18 residues. Germline V gene lookup returns CDR1 SGHAT and CDR2 FQNNGV. The CDR3 loop reads CASSLKPRGGGVRETQYF. CDR3 bases: TGTGCCAGCAGCTTAAAGCCTAGGGGCGGGGGTGTAAGGGAGACCCAGTACTTC.